The 2 T cell receptor beta chains below all came from one sample that was sequenced in a study of naive CD8 T cells in extremely preterm neonates. Study conclusions and caveats: Preterm CDR3s were shorter than older groups', with fewer N additions and less trimming.

Their recognized antigens are unknown. TCRdb keeps only in-frame clones here, not all; method: immunoSEQ multiplex PCR. The sample has about 5,000 clones, around 96% seen once. Samples were taken at extremely preterm deliveries at about 22-27 weeks of gestation. The specimen sequenced was naive CD8+ T cells from cord blood. These receptors all stem from a boy who was born preterm.

This chain joins TRBV11-2 and TRBJ2-3; D possibly uses TRBD1 or TRBD2 (5 bases each). CDR3 length: 13 residues. Trimming took 3 bases from V and 8 from J, leaving 12 bases between them. CDR1 and CDR2 (germline): SGHAT, FQNNGV. CDR3 DNA: TGTGCCAGCAGCTTGGGGACCGTAGGTACGCAGTATTTT. It yields the protein CASSLGTVGTQYF.

V and J are TRBV27 and TRBJ2-7, with 7 bases that match TRBD1. With V trimmed by 2 bases and J by 0 bases, 4 bases remained unmatched. CDR3 length: 15 amino acids. In germline, CDR1 is MNHEY, CDR2 SMNVEV (reference sequence). CDR3 nucleotides: TGTGCCAGCAGTTTAACAGGGGACAGCTCCTACGAGCAGTACTTC. Translating gives CASSLTGDSSYEQYF.